Listed here is a single T cell receptor beta chain. The entry originates in a study of technical replicates of blood from four donors. Clones were sequenced by immunoSEQ multiplex PCR, and TCRdb holds only the in-frame ones, with some missing. Among 59,000 or so clones listed, 93% were seen once. The material sequenced was PBMCs. This TCR was sampled from a human donor in good health. Some clones in this sample may be carry-over from other donors' samples.

The DNA of the CDR3 is TGTGCCAGCAGTGAAGCTAGGAGGAAGAACACCGGGGAGCTGTTTTTT. It translates to CASSEARRKNTGELFF. This chain connects TRBV2 to TRBJ2-2; the D gene is possibly TRBD2 (5 bases). Germline CDR1 reads SNHLY; CDR2 reads FYNNEI. CDR3 size: 16 residues. V lost 0 bases and J 1 base, leaving 9 bases between the germline ends.